One sample yielded the 24 T cell receptor beta chains listed below, sequenced in a study of blood T cell repertoires in COVID-19. TCRdb's copy holds only in-frame clones and misses some; the assay was immunoSEQ multiplex PCR. Among 150,000 to 180,000 clones listed, about 85% were seen once. Sequenced: peripheral blood. All receptors come from a man aged 55 to 70 with COVID-19, enrolled during active disease.

This clone was recorded only once. J is TRBJ1-1 and V is TRBV7-2; 7 bases are a match to TRBD1. The CDR3 totals 14 residues. Germline CDR1 reads SGHTA; CDR2 reads FQGNSA. The V segment lost 2 bases and the J segment 1 base; nucleotides outside the gene matches: 1. The CDR3 DNA reads as TGTGCCAGCAGCTTAAGGGGGCCGAACACTGAAGCTTTCTTT. Translating gives CASSLRGPNTEAFF.

This chain uses TRBV5-1 with TRBJ2-5, with 7 bases aligning to TRBD2. V was pared by 2 bases and J by 3 bases, with 7 bases of the junction left unmatched. This CDR3 region has 15 residues. Germline CDR1 reads SGHRS; CDR2 reads YFSETQ. CDR3 nucleotides: TGCGCCAGCAGCTTTCCGGGAGGCACTAAAGAGACCCAGTACTTC. Its protein is CASSFPGGTKETQYF.

V and J are TRBV28 and TRBJ1-1; D gene ambiguous. Trimming left V 9 bases short and J 0 bases short, with 11 bases between. Per the germline V gene, CDR1 is MDHEN and CDR2 is SYDVKM. CDR3 size: 13 residues. The CDR3 nucleotides read TGTGCCAGTAATAGGGAGATGAACACTGAAGCTTTCTTT. Translating it yields CASNREMNTEAFF. The full variable domain, its missing parts supplied by reference TRBV28 and TRBJ1-1, is DVKVTQSSRYLVKRTGEKVFLECVQDMDHENMFWYRQDPGLGLRLIYFSYDVKMKEKGDIPEGYSVSREKKERFSLILESASTNQTSMYLCASNREMNTEAFFGQGTRLTVV.

The count of this clone is one. V and J are TRBV27 and TRBJ2-1; TRBD2 aligns across 9 bases. The V and J ends lost 3 bases and 6 bases, in that order; junction bases with no gene match: 12. Germline lookup yields CDR1 MNHEY and CDR2 SMNVEV (reference sequence). The CDR3 runs to 17 residues. The CDR3 DNA sequence: TGTGCCAGCAGTTTTCGCGGCGGGGGGGCCCGTCTCAATGAGCAGTTCTTC. Residues: CASSFRGGGARLNEQFF.

This chain connects TRBV19 to TRBJ2-3; 9 bases match TRBD2. V shed 6 bases and J 2 bases; nucleotides not matched to a gene: 12. This CDR3 has 17 residues. Germline loops: CDR1 LNHDA, CDR2 SQIVND (reference sequence). The CDR3 loop reads CASRTGLLAGPTDTQYF. The DNA for the CDR3 is TGTGCCAGTAGAACCGGACTACTAGCGGGTCCCACAGATACGCAGTATTTT.

The V and J genes are TRBV7-3 and TRBJ2-1, with TRBD1 matching over 7 bases. Unmatched junction bases numbered 4, after V lost 0 bases and J lost 2 bases. Per the germline V gene, CDR1 is SGHTA and CDR2 is FQGTGA. The CDR3 sequence is 16 residues long. The CDR3 DNA sequence: TGTGCCAGCAGCTTAACGGGTGGACAGGCCTACAATGAGCAGTTCTTC. Its protein product is CASSLTGGQAYNEQFF.

The chain carries TRBV24-1 and TRBJ2-1; 10 nucleotides agree with TRBD1. The germline V gene has CDR1 KGHDR and CDR2 SFDVKD. The CDR3 has 15 residues. Unmatched junction bases numbered 8, after V lost 4 bases and J lost 9 bases. As DNA, the CDR3 is TGTGCCACCAGTGAGCTCCCGGGACAGGGGTTTGAGCAGTTCTTC. Protein product: CATSELPGQGFEQFF.

The chain employs TRBV28 and TRBJ2-3; 7 bases line up with TRBD2. From germline, CDR1 is MDHEN and CDR2 SYDVKM. The CDR3 extends over 19 amino acids. Trimming cost V 4 bases and J 4 bases; bases outside gene matches: 20. CDR3 coding DNA: TGTGCCAGCAGTTCCCTTAACCCCTCCACACTAGCGATATCAGATACGCAGTATTTT. Amino acid sequence: CASSSLNPSTLAISDTQYF.

V usage is TRBV19 and J usage is TRBJ2-3; 10 bases fit TRBD2. This CDR3 region has 15 residues. Germline CDR1 and CDR2: LNHDA and SQIVND (reference sequence). After removal of 7 bases from V and 1 base from J, the junction contained 5 bases not matched to a gene. In DNA form, the CDR3 reads TGTGCCAGTACCCCAGCGGGAGGGGGCACAGATACGCAGTATTTT. It specifies CASTPAGGGTDTQYF.

The chain is built from TRBV7-2 and TRBJ1-2, with 9 bases fitting TRBD1. CDR1 is SGHTA, CDR2 FQGNSA, per germline. Losses at the gene ends were 5 bases for V and 4 bases for J; bases not matched to a gene: 14. The CDR3 is made up of 17 amino acids. CDR3 sequence (DNA): TGTGCCAGCAGCCCGGGGACAGGGTTGGCTTCTCGCTATGGCTACACCTTC. Its translation: CASSPGTGLASRYGYTF.

This clone has more than one count but fewer than ten. The junction departs from germline at one end; a sequencing error may be responsible. The genes are TRBV6-4 and TRBJ2-2; TRBD2 matches at 7 bases. The germline gives CDR1 MRHNA, CDR2 SNTAGT. CDR3 length: 17 residues. The CDR3 loop reads CASSYSWTPGGTGELFF. The CDR3 bases are TGTGCCAGCAGTTACTCATGGACCCCCGGGGGGACCGGGGAGCTGTTTTTT.

The V call is TRBV19, the J call TRBJ2-3, with D possibly TRBD1 on 6 matching bases. V was pared by 4 bases and J by 4 bases, with 21 bases between. This CDR3 is 17 amino acids long. Germline-derived CDR1 and CDR2 are LNHDA and SQIVND (reference sequence). CDR3 region: CASSTLLQGLEADTQYF. In DNA, the CDR3 is TGTGCCAGTAGTACGCTGTTACAGGGTCTTGAGGCAGATACGCAGTATTTT.

J is TRBJ2-1 and V is TRBV29-1, with D perhaps TRBD1 (6 bases). The CDR3 covers 11 residues. CDR1 and CDR2 from the germline V gene are SQVTM and ANQGSEA. Trimming removed 4 bases from V and 8 bases from J, with 9 bases in between. CDR3 amino acids: CSVGQVDEQFF. The CDR3 coding sequence is TGCAGCGTTGGACAGGTGGATGAGCAGTTCTTC.

CDR3 in DNA: TGTGCCAGCAGGGGACAGGGGGTCGGTCAGCCCCAGCATTTT. It translates to CASRGQGVGQPQHF. The rearrangement uses TRBV6-5 and TRBJ1-5, with 11 positions matching TRBD1. J gave up 6 bases and V 6 bases, and 4 bases lay outside the gene matches. The CDR3 is made up of 14 amino acids. Germline loops: CDR1 MNHEY, CDR2 SVGAGI.

V and J are TRBV6-5 and TRBJ2-3, with 7 bases lining up with TRBD2. CDR1 and CDR2 (germline): MNHEY, SVGAGI. V shed 2 bases and J 0 bases; nucleotides not matched to a gene: 2. The CDR3 covers 15 residues. CDR3 loop: CASSYRSGSTDTQYF. The CDR3 coding sequence is TGTGCCAGCAGTTACCGTAGCGGGAGCACAGATACGCAGTATTTT.

The chain employs TRBV7-9 and TRBJ1-6, with TRBD1 as a possible D gene (5 bases). The ends were cut back, 0 bases at V and 8 bases at J, with 11 bases in the middle. The CDR3 is 15 residues long. The germline CDR1 and CDR2 sequences are SEHNR and FQNEAQ (reference sequence). CDR3: CASSLAQGSYSPLHF. For the CDR3, the DNA is TGTGCCAGCAGCTTAGCTCAGGGCTCGTATTCACCCCTCCACTTT.

V gene TRBV29-1 combines with J gene TRBJ1-4; D gene unclear. Germline V gene lookup returns CDR1 SQVTM and CDR2 ANQGSEA. The CDR3 extends over 14 amino acids. V gave up 5 bases and J gave up 0 bases, with 10 bases separating them. Here the CDR3 reads CSVSHIATNEKLFF. In DNA form, the CDR3 reads TGCAGCGTTTCCCACATTGCAACTAATGAAAAACTGTTTTTT.

The rearrangement uses TRBV7-2 and TRBJ2-3, with D possibly being TRBD2 (6 bases). Germline-derived CDR1 and CDR2 are SGHTA and FQGNSA. V was cut by 2 bases and J by 2 bases, with 11 bases left in between. This CDR3 region has 15 residues. CDR3 nucleotide sequence: TGTGCCAGCAGCTTAAGTAGGGGACTCACAGATACGCAGTATTTT. Encoded protein: CASSLSRGLTDTQYF.

The DNA of the CDR3 is TGTGCCAGCAGAGCAGGGGGTACTGAAGCTTTCTTT. Its translation: CASRAGGTEAFF. The rearrangement joins TRBV7-9 to TRBJ1-1; 7 bases are shared with TRBD1. The germline gives CDR1 SEHNR, CDR2 FQNEAQ (reference sequence). V was pared by 6 bases and J by 5 bases, with 3 bases of the junction left unmatched. CDR3 size: 12 residues. The variable domain in full, with the rest retrieved from reference TRBV7-9 and TRBJ1-1, is DTGVSQNPRHKITKRGQNVTFRCDPISEHNRLYWYRQTLGQGPEFLTYFQNEAQLEKSRLLSDRFSAERPKGSFSTLEIQRTEQGDSAMYLCASRAGGTEAFFGQGTRLTVV.

This chain joins TRBV27 and TRBJ1-2; 9 bases are a match to TRBD1. The CDR3 loop spans 17 amino acids. Germline V gene sequence: CDR1 MNHEY, CDR2 SMNVEV (reference sequence). Trimming at V came to 5 bases and at J to 7 bases, leaving 17 bases not matched to a gene. CDR3 protein: CASSQGTGQSGRGGYTF. In DNA form, the CDR3 reads TGTGCCAGCAGTCAGGGGACAGGGCAGAGTGGGAGGGGTGGCTACACCTTC.

V and J are TRBV10-2 and TRBJ2-7, with 8 bases that match TRBD1. V was pared by 7 bases and J by 12 bases, with 8 bases of the junction left unmatched. The germline CDR1 and CDR2 sequences are WSHSY and SAAADI. The CDR3 has 11 residues. This CDR3 is CASTDRGAAYF. The DNA for the CDR3 is TGCGCCAGCACAGACAGGGGAGCTGCGTACTTC.

J is TRBJ2-7 and V is TRBV5-5; D may be TRBD2 (5 bases). Trimming left V 3 bases short and J 0 bases short, with 13 bases between. The CDR3 is 15 amino acids. The germline CDR1 and CDR2 sequences are SGHKS and YYEKEE (reference sequence). CDR3 protein: CASSWAEGGSYEQYF. CDR3 bases: TGTGCCAGCAGCTGGGCTGAGGGCGGCTCCTACGAGCAGTACTTC.

The V call is TRBV18, the J call TRBJ2-1; possibly TRBD2 for D (6 bases). Trimming left V 5 bases short and J 7 bases short, with 12 bases between. In germline, CDR1 is KGHSH, CDR2 LQKENI. The CDR3 spans 13 residues. The CDR3 bases are TGTGCCAGCTCAGCTGGGACTCCGAATGAGCAGTTCTTC. This codes for CASSAGTPNEQFF.

The V and J genes are TRBV29-1 and TRBJ2-3; the D gene is possibly TRBD2 (5 bases). Germline assignment: CDR1 SQVTM and CDR2 ANQGSEA. The V end lost 5 bases, the J end lost 1 base, and 16 bases lay between the germline ends. The CDR3 is made up of 15 amino acids. As DNA, the CDR3 is TGCAGCGTTACCGAACGGGATCTAGGCACAGATACGCAGTATTTT. It yields the protein CSVTERDLGTDTQYF.